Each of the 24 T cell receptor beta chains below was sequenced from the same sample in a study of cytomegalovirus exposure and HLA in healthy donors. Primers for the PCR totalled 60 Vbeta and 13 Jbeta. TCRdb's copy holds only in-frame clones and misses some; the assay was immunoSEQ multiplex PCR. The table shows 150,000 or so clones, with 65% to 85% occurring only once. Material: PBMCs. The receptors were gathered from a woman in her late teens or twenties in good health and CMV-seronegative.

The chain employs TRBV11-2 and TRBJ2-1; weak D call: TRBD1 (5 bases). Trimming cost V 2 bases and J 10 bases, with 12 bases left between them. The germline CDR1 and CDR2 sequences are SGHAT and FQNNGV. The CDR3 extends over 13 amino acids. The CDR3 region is CASSLRYTGEQFF. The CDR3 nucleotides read TGTGCCAGCAGCTTAAGATATACAGGCGAGCAGTTCTTC.

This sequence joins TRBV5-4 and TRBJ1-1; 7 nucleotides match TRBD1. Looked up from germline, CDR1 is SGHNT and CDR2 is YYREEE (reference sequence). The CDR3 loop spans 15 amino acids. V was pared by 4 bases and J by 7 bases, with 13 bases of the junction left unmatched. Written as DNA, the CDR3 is TGTGCCAGCAGCCGATCCGACAGGGAAAGGGGTGAAGCTTTCTTT. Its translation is CASSRSDRERGEAFF.

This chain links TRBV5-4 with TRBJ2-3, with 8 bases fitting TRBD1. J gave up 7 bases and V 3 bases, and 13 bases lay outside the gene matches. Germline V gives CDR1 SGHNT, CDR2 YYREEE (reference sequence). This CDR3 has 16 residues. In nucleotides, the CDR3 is TGTGCCAGCAGCTGGGGACGGACAGGGAGTTCAAATACGCAGTATTTT. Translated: CASSWGRTGSSNTQYF.

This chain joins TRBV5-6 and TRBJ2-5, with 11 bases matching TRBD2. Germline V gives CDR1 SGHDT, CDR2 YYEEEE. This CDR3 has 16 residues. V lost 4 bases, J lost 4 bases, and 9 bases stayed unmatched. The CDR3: CASSQGLAVMGETQYF. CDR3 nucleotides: TGTGCCAGCAGCCAGGGACTAGCGGTGATGGGAGAGACCCAGTACTTC.

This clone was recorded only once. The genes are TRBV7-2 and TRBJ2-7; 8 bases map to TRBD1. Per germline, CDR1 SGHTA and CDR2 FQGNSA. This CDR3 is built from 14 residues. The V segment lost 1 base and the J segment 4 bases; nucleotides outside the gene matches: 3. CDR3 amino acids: CASSLVQGVYEQYF. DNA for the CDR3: TGTGCCAGCAGCTTAGTACAGGGGGTTTACGAGCAGTACTTC.

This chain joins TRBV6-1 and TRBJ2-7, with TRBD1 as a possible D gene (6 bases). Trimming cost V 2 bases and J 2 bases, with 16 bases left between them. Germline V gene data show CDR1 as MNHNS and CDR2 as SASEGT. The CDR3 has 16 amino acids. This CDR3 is CASSEPVKGVPYEQYF. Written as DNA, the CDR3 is TGTGCCAGCAGTGAACCCGTTAAGGGGGTACCCTACGAGCAGTACTTC.

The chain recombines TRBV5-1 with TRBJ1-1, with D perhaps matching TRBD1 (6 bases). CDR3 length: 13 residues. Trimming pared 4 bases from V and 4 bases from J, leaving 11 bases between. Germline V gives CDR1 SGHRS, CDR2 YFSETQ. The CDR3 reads CASSGGWGTEAFF. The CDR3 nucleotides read TGCGCCAGCAGCGGGGGCTGGGGCACTGAAGCTTTCTTT.

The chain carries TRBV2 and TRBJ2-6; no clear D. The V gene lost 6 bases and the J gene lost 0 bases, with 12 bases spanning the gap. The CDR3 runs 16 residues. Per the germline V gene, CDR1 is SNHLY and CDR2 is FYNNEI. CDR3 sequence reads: CASSANRFSGANVLTF. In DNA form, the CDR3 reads TGTGCCAGCAGCGCTAACCGATTCTCTGGGGCCAACGTCCTGACTTTC. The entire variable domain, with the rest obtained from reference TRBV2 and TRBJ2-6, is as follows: EPEVTQTPSHQVTQMGQEVILRCVPISNHLYFYWYRQILGQKVEFLVSFYNNEISEKSEIFDDQFSVERPDGSNFTLKIRSTKLEDSAMYFCASSANRFSGANVLTFGAGSRLTVL.

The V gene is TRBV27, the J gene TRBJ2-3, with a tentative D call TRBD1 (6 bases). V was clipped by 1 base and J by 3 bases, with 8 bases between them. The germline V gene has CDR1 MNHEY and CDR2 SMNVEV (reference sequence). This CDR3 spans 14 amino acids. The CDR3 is CASSLLGGTDTQYF. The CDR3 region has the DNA TGTGCCAGCAGTTTATTAGGGGGAACAGATACGCAGTATTTT.

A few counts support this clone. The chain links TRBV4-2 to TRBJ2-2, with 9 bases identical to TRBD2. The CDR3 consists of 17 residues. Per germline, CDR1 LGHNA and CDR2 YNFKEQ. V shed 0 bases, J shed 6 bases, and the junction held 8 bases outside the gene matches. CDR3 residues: CASSQDPAGGPPGELFF. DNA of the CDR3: TGTGCCAGCAGCCAAGATCCTGCGGGAGGGCCCCCCGGGGAGCTGTTTTTT.

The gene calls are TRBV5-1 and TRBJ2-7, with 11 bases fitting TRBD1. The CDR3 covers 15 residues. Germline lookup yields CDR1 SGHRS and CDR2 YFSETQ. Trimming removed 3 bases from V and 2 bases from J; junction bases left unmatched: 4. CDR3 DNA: TGCGCCAGCAGCTCCAGGGGACAGGGGGCCTACGAGCAGTACTTC. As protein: CASSSRGQGAYEQYF. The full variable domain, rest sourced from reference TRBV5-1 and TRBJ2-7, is KAGVTQTPRYLIKTRGQQVTLSCSPISGHRSVSWYQQTPGQGLQFLFEYFSETQRNKGNFPGRFSGRQFSNSRSEMNVSTLELGDSALYLCASSSRGQGAYEQYFGPGTRLTVT.

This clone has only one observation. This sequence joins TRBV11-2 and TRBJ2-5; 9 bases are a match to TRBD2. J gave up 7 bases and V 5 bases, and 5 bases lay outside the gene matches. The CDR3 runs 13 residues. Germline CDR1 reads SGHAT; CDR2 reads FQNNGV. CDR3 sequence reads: CASSGTSSGTQYF. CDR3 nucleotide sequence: TGTGCCAGCAGCGGGACTAGCAGTGGGACCCAGTACTTC.

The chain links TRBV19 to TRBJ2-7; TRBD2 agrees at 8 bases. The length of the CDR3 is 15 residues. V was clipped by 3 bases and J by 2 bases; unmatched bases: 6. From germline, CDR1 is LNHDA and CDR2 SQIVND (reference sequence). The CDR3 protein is CASSIGLASTYEQYF. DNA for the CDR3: TGTGCCAGTAGTATCGGACTAGCCAGCACCTACGAGCAGTACTTC.

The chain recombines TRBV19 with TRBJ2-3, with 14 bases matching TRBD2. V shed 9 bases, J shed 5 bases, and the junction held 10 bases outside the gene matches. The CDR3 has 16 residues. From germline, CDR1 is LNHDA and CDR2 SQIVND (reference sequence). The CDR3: CASLGTSGRRGDTQYF. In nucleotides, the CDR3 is TGTGCCAGCCTAGGGACTAGCGGGAGACGGGGAGATACGCAGTATTTT.

CDR3: CASSRLLNTEAFF. The CDR3 DNA sequence: TGTGCCAGCAGCCGTCTTTTAAACACTGAAGCTTTCTTT. This chain joins TRBV14 and TRBJ1-1, with D unresolved. V lost 4 bases and J 2 bases, leaving 8 bases between the germline ends. This CDR3 has 13 amino acids. Germline CDR1 and CDR2: SGHDN and FVKESK.

The CDR3 loop is CASSFFGSSYEQYF. DNA for the CDR3: TGTGCCAGCAGTTTTTTCGGGAGCTCCTACGAGCAGTACTTC. The chain links TRBV28 to TRBJ2-7; D is perhaps TRBD2 (6 bases). CDR1 MDHEN and CDR2 SYDVKM come from the germline V gene. The CDR3 has 14 residues. Trimming left V 3 bases short and J 0 bases short, with 9 bases between.

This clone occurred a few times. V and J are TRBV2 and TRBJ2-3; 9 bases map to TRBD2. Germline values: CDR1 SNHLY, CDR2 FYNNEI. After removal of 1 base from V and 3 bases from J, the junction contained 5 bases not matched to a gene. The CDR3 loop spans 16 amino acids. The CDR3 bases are TGTGCCAGCAGTGAAGTAGCGGGAGTAAGGACAGATACGCAGTATTTT. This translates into CASSEVAGVRTDTQYF.

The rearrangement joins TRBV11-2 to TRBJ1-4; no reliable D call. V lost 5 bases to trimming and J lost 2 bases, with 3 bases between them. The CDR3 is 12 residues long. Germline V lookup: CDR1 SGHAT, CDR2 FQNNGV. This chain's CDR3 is CASSPTNEKLFF. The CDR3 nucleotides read TGTGCCAGCAGCCCTACTAATGAAAAACTGTTTTTT.

In nucleotides, the CDR3 is TGTGCCAGCAGTTCGCGTGTCGGAGGGAATGAGCAGTTCTTC. Protein product: CASSSRVGGNEQFF. The chain joins TRBV28 to TRBJ2-1; D possibly corresponds to TRBD2 (6 bases). The germline V and J ends were trimmed by 4 bases and 7 bases, with 14 bases remaining between them. This CDR3 is 14 amino acids long. Germline V gene lookup returns CDR1 MDHEN and CDR2 SYDVKM. Full variable domain (rest looked up from reference TRBV28 and TRBJ2-1): DVKVTQSSRYLVKRTGEKVFLECVQDMDHENMFWYRQDPGLGLRLIYFSYDVKMKEKGDIPEGYSVSREKKERFSLILESASTNQTSMYLCASSSRVGGNEQFFGPGTRLTVL.

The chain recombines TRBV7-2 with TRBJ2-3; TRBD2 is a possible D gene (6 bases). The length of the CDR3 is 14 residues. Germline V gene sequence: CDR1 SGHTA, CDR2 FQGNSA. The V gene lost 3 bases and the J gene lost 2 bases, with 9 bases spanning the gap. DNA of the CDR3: TGTGCCAGCAGCTTTGCGGGGCTCACAGATACGCAGTATTTT. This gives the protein CASSFAGLTDTQYF.

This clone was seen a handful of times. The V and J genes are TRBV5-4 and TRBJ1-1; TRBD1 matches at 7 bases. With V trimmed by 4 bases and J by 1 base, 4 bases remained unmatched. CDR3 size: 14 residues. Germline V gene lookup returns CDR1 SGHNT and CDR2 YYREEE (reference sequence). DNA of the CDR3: TGTGCCAGCAGCCCTGACAGGGCGAACACTGAAGCTTTCTTT. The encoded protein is CASSPDRANTEAFF. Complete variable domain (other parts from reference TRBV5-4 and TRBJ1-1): ETGVTQSPTHLIKTRGQQVTLRCSSQSGHNTVSWYQQALGQGPQFIFQYYREEENGRGNFPPRFSGLQFPNYSSELNVNALELDDSALYLCASSPDRANTEAFFGQGTRLTVV.

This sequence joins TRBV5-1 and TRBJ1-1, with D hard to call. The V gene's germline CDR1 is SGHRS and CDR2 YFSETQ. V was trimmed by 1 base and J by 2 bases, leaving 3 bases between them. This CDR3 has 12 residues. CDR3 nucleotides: TGCGCCAGCAGCTTGCCTAACACTGAAGCTTTCTTT. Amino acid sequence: CASSLPNTEAFF.

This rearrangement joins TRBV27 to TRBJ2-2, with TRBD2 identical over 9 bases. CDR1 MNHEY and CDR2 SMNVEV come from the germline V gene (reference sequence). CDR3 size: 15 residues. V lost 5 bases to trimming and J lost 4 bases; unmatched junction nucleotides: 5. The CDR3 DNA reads TGTGCCAGCAGTATGGGGCGGGGGGGCACCGGGGAGCTGTTTTTT. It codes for CASSMGRGGTGELFF.

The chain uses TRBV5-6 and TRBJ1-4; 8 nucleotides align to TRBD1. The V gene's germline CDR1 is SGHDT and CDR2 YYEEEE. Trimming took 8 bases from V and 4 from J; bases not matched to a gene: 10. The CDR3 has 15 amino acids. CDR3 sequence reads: CASRQGSQLNEKLFF. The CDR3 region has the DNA TGTGCCAGTCGACAGGGGTCTCAACTTAATGAAAAACTGTTTTTT.